This TCR beta chain was captured in a study of beta chain features in type 1 diabetes. Study-level results: A moderate, significant TCRB CDR3 shortening appeared in type 1 diabetes across four CD4+ subsets.

The sample holds one count of this clone. Its antigen is still unknown. The sequenced template was cDNA made from the entire isolated RNA. TCRdb's table, derived via immunoSEQ multiplex PCR, lists solely in-frame clones and lacks some. The sample carries about 41,000 clones, over 50% recorded once. V was trimmed by 2 bases and J by 6 bases, leaving 10 bases between them. The CDR3 loop spans 13 amino acids. Germline V gives CDR1 SEHNR, CDR2 FQNEAQ (reference sequence). Sorting based on CD45RO/CCR7/CD25/CD127/CD95/CD27 separated CD4+ naive, central memory, regulatory and stem cell-like memory cells. The chain has TRBV7-9 and TRBJ1-1; D ambiguous. The specimen sequenced was Tregs from blood. The origin of this receptor is a man younger than 40 with type 1 diabetes. Some clones in this sample may be carry-over from other donors' samples. CDR3 sequence: CASSLIASAEAFF. The CDR3 coding sequence is TGTGCCAGCAGCTTAATTGCTTCAGCTGAAGCTTTCTTT.